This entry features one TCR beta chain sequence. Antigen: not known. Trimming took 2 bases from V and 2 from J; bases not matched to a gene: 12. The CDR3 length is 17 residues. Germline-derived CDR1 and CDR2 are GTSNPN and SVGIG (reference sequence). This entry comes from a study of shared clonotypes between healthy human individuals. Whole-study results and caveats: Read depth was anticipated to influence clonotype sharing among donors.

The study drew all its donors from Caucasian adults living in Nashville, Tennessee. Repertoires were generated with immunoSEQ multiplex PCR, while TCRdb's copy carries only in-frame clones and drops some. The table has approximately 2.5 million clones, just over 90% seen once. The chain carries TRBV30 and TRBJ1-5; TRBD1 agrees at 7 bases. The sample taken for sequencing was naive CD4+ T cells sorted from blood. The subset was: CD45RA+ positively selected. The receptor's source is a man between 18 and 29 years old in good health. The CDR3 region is CAWSLDRLGYGNQPQHF. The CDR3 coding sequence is TGTGCCTGGAGTTTGGACAGGTTGGGATATGGCAATCAGCCCCAGCATTTT.